A few counts support the clone carrying this T cell receptor beta chain. What it binds is unknown. Roughly 100 mL of blood, on average, came from one heparinised draw per donor. This sample was taken from a study of beta chain features in type 1 diabetes. Every bit of the isolated RNA underwent reverse transcription, so sequencing read expressed TCRB transcripts. Assay: immunoSEQ multiplex PCR; the TCRdb copy retains only in-frame clones and omits some. The top ten hold approximately 0.042% of the sample, which has about 660,000 clones, around 15% seen once. Points from the study as a whole: All four CD4+ subsets of Type 1 diabetes patients contained TCRB CDR3s that were moderately but significantly shorter.

The V end was cut by 2 bases, the J end by 1 base, with 3 bases between. Germline-derived CDR1 and CDR2 are SGHDT and YYEEEE. This CDR3 spans 12 amino acids. This TCR derives from a man between 18 and 29 years old with type 1 diabetes. V is TRBV5-6 and J is TRBJ1-1, with D unclear. Material for sequencing was naive CD4+ T cells from blood. In nucleotides, the CDR3 is TGTGCCAGCAGCTTATGGAACACTGAAGCTTTCTTT. Translating gives CASSLWNTEAFF.